The next 19 T cell receptor beta chains were all read from a single sample in a study of blood T cell repertoires in COVID-19. TCRdb keeps only in-frame clones here, not all; method: immunoSEQ multiplex PCR. The repertoire consists of roughly 180,000 clones, with over 70% occurring once and the leading ten covering 10% to 15%. Sequencing was performed on PBMCs or T cells enriched from blood (not recorded which). These receptors were taken from a woman between 55 and 75 years old who had recovered from COVID-19.

This clone was recorded a few times. The chain is built from TRBV30 and TRBJ1-4, with D perhaps matching TRBD1 (5 bases). The V gene's germline CDR1 is GTSNPN and CDR2 SVGIG (reference sequence). The length of the CDR3 is 12 residues. V lost 4 bases and J 8 bases, leaving 11 bases between the germline ends. CDR3 in amino acids: CAWTPRAEKLFF. In nucleotides, the CDR3 is TGTGCCTGGACACCCAGGGCCGAAAAACTGTTTTTT.

This clone was seen a few times. No DNA is shown, since the ends of the CDR3 on it are uncertain; the CDR3 is the one TCRdb lists. The chain is built from TRBV12-2 and TRBJ2-6; TRBD1 is the table's D call and was not checked against the DNA. TRBV12-2 is noted as a pseudogene. The CDR3 length equals 17 residues, ends included. This CDR3 reads CARKVGTGSSGANVLTF.

This clone was recorded once. This chain uses TRBV3-1 (or the pseudogene TRBV3-2) with TRBJ1-5; D might be TRBD1 (5 bases). The germline gives CDR1 LGHDT, CDR2 YNNKEL (reference sequence). V was trimmed by 4 bases and J by 6 bases, leaving 10 bases between them. The CDR3 length is 13 residues. The CDR3 DNA sequence: TGTGCCAGCAGCCTAGGGGTTGGTCAGCCCCAGCATTTT. Protein product: CASSLGVGQPQHF.

The chain uses TRBV11-2 and TRBJ2-3; a possible D gene is TRBD1 (5 bases). Germline V gene data show CDR1 as SGHAT and CDR2 as FQNNGV. V dropped 3 bases and J dropped 6 bases, with 13 bases sitting between them. The CDR3 consists of 14 residues. The CDR3 bases are TGTGCCAGCAGCTTTAGGGGCCCGGCGGATACGCAGTATTTT. It codes for CASSFRGPADTQYF.

The chain uses TRBV18 and TRBJ1-5; 8 positions agree with TRBD1. V trimming: 3 bases; J trimming: 4 bases; junction bases outside the gene matches: 5. CDR1 and CDR2 (germline): KGHSH, LQKENI. CDR3 length: 15 amino acids. In DNA, the CDR3 is TGTGCCAGCTCACCGGGGGGGACAGGAAATCAGCCCCAGCATTTT. As protein: CASSPGGTGNQPQHF.

V and J are TRBV6-5 and TRBJ1-3; no clear D. The CDR3 totals 13 residues. V lost 3 bases, J lost 4 bases, and 7 bases lay in between. Germline V CDR1 and CDR2: MNHEY, SVGAGI. Here the CDR3 reads CASSYSSGNTIYF. CDR3 bases: TGTGCCAGCAGTTATTCTTCCGGAAACACCATATATTTT.

This clone was observed a handful of times. The chain employs TRBV2 and TRBJ2-5; 7 nucleotides match TRBD1. Germline V gene data show CDR1 as SNHLY and CDR2 as FYNNEI. The CDR3 consists of 16 residues. J lost 0 bases, V lost 5 bases, and 9 bases had no gene match. The CDR3 bases are TGTGCCAGCAGTCCCTGGGGACAGATTAACCAAGAGACCCAGTACTTC. This translates into CASSPWGQINQETQYF.

The V gene is TRBV14, the J gene TRBJ1-1, with no clear D. The ends were cut back, 0 bases at V and 4 bases at J, with 9 bases in the middle. The V gene's germline CDR1 is SGHDN and CDR2 FVKESK. This CDR3 region has 14 residues. DNA of the CDR3: TGTGCCAGCAGCCAAGAAATTTCGAGCACTGAAGCTTTCTTT. Amino acid sequence: CASSQEISSTEAFF.

As DNA, the CDR3 is TGTGCCAGCTCTGAACAGGGGAGTGCTAACTATGGCTACACCTTC. It encodes CASSEQGSANYGYTF. The chain uses TRBV18 and TRBJ1-2; 7 nucleotides line up with TRBD1. CDR1 is KGHSH and CDR2 is LQKENI in the germline V gene. The trim removed 6 bases at V and 0 bases at J, leaving 7 bases unmatched. The CDR3 runs to 15 residues.

The chain carries TRBV12-3 or TRBV12-4 and TRBJ1-1, with TRBD1 as a possible D gene (5 bases). The CDR3 contains 12 residues. With 6 bases removed from V and 5 bases from J, the gap between germline ends came to 10 bases. The CDR3 DNA sequence: TGTGCCAGCAGGGTAAGGACAACTGAAGCTTTCTTT. This encodes CASRVRTTEAFF.

This clone is a singleton in its sample. V gene TRBV27 combines with J gene TRBJ1-5; no definite D call. Trimming shortened V by 3 bases and J by 3 bases, and 9 bases separated the two germline ends. The CDR3 totals 14 residues. Germline V gene lookup returns CDR1 MNHEY and CDR2 SMNVEV (reference sequence). The CDR3 sequence is CASSLEFDNQPQHF. The CDR3 DNA is TGTGCCAGCAGTTTGGAGTTTGACAATCAGCCCCAGCATTTT.

This clone showed up just a few times. V usage is TRBV6-9 and J usage is TRBJ1-5, with D unclear. Germline CDR1 reads MNHGY; CDR2 reads SVAAGI. The CDR3 runs to 16 residues. Trimming took off 2 bases at V and 1 base at J, with 12 bases between the two ends. DNA for the CDR3: TGTGCCAGCAGTTATATCGGCAGGTCAAGCAATCAGCCCCAGCATTTT. Its translation is CASSYIGRSSNQPQHF.

V gene TRBV5-1 combines with J gene TRBJ2-1; TRBD2 is a possible D gene (6 bases). The CDR3 has 14 residues. CDR1 is SGHRS and CDR2 is YFSETQ in the germline V gene. Trimming shortened V by 0 bases and J by 6 bases, and 10 bases separated the two germline ends. The CDR3 sequence: CASSLGGSGNEQFF. In DNA, the CDR3 is TGCGCCAGCAGCTTGGGGGGTAGCGGCAATGAGCAGTTCTTC. The whole variable domain, filled in from reference TRBV5-1 and TRBJ2-1, reads KAGVTQTPRYLIKTRGQQVTLSCSPISGHRSVSWYQQTPGQGLQFLFEYFSETQRNKGNFPGRFSGRQFSNSRSEMNVSTLELGDSALYLCASSLGGSGNEQFFGPGTRLTVL.

The chain has TRBV30 and TRBJ2-1; possible D gene TRBD2, 6 bases. This CDR3 has 11 amino acids. The V end lost 2 bases, the J end lost 12 bases, and 11 bases lay between the germline ends. Germline values: CDR1 GTSNPN, CDR2 SVGIG (reference sequence). The CDR3 sequence is CAWSPGRGQFF. The CDR3 DNA follows: TGTGCCTGGAGTCCCGGGAGAGGGCAGTTCTTC.

The chain is built from TRBV3-1 (or the pseudogene TRBV3-2) and TRBJ2-3; 12 bases are shared with TRBD2. CDR3 length equals 16 residues. V was clipped by 1 base and J by 10 bases; unmatched bases: 9. Germline V gene data show CDR1 as LGHDT and CDR2 as YNNKEL (reference sequence). Here the CDR3 DNA reads TGTGCCAGCAGCCAAGTGGCTAGCGGGGGGGCGGTTCCGCAGTATTTT. Residues: CASSQVASGGAVPQYF.

The V and J genes are TRBV7-3 and TRBJ2-3; 9 nucleotides match TRBD2. This CDR3 has 15 residues. Per germline, CDR1 SGHTA and CDR2 FQGTGA. Germline trimming cut 3 bases from V and 6 bases from J; bases unmatched to any gene: 7. CDR3 protein: CASSFAPGTSDTQYF. DNA for the CDR3: TGTGCCAGCAGCTTCGCCCCTGGGACTAGCGATACGCAGTATTTT.

In this sample, this clone turned up a few times. This sequence joins TRBV27 and TRBJ1-6, with D hard to call. CDR1 is MNHEY, CDR2 SMNVEV, per germline (reference sequence). The V gene lost 0 bases and the J gene lost 7 bases, with 7 bases spanning the gap. This CDR3 contains 14 residues. The CDR3 coding sequence is TGTGCCAGCAGTTTATCGCGTAACAATTCACCCCTCCACTTT. Translating gives CASSLSRNNSPLHF.

The chain combines TRBV12-3 or TRBV12-4 with TRBJ2-5, with D possibly TRBD2 on 6 matching bases. The CDR3 loop spans 12 amino acids. Between the trimmed V and J ends, which lost 6 bases and 5 bases, there was a span of 10 bases. CDR3 sequence: CASSRTTETQYF. DNA of the CDR3: TGTGCCAGCAGCCGGACTACGGAGACCCAGTACTTC.

The CDR3 here is CASSLDRGYEQYF. The CDR3, as DNA: TGTGCCAGCAGCTTAGACAGGGGGTACGAGCAGTACTTC. The chain combines TRBV7-3 with TRBJ2-7; 9 bases fit TRBD1. This CDR3 has 13 residues. Germline-derived CDR1 and CDR2 are SGHTA and FQGTGA. J was trimmed by 4 bases and V by 2 bases; bases with no gene match: 0.